These 8 T cell receptor beta chains share one sample of origin, sequenced in a study of T cells in Graves' hyperthyroidism and ophthalmopathy. TCR beta CDR3 region amplification was performed from RNA transcripts. In the first-round RT-PCR of the TCR CDR3, the HTBI primer set was used. TCRdb itself ran the multiplex PCR reads through MiXCR, one entry per CDR3 protein. Of about 480,000 distinct CDR3 sequences listed, around an eighth are singletons. What was sequenced was blood. The receptors shown here come from a woman aged 18-29 years with Graves' hyperthyroidism.

This clonotype was recorded at least ten times. The chain carries TRBV2 and TRBJ2-7; D unresolved. Germline lookup yields CDR1 SNHLY and CDR2 FYNNEI. Trimming stripped 8 bases from V and 7 bases from J, with 15 bases between. CDR3 length: 12 amino acids. CDR3 sequence (DNA): TGTGCCAGCCGTCGGCCGATCCGTGAGCAGTACGTC. Its protein is CASRRPIREQYV.

The chain recombines TRBV4-1 with TRBJ2-1; D may be TRBD1 or TRBD2 (5 bases each). This CDR3 is built from 14 residues. CDR1 is MGHRA and CDR2 is YSYEKL in the germline V gene. Trimming removed 4 bases at V and 6 bases at J, with 13 bases between. CDR3 DNA sequence: TGCGCCAGCAGCCCCCCTCGAGGGGTCAATGAGCAGTTCTTC. This encodes CASSPPRGVNEQFF.

The table lists this clonotype with many counts. The V gene is TRBV11-1, the J gene TRBJ2-7; possibly TRBD1 for D (6 bases). The V end lost 1 base, the J end lost 1 base, and 14 bases lay between the germline ends. The CDR3 is 16 residues long. Germline CDR1 reads SGHAT; CDR2 reads FQDESV (reference sequence). The CDR3 region has the DNA TGTGCCAGCAGCTTAGTTCCACAGGGCGGTTCCTACGAGCAGTACTTC. Translating gives CASSLVPQGGSYEQYF.

This clonotype was seen repeatedly, ten times or more. The V and J genes are TRBV12-3 or TRBV12-4 and TRBJ2-7; no firm D call. The CDR3 loop spans 16 amino acids. V gave up 5 bases and J gave up 0 bases, with 17 bases separating them. The DNA of the CDR3 is TGTGCCAGCAGTCCAAGAAACACCGGGCCCTCCTACGAGCAGTACTTC. It translates to CASSPRNTGPSYEQYF.

This clonotype was counted many times. The chain links TRBV7-2 to TRBJ2-3, with 9 bases identical to TRBD1. CDR3 length equals 16 residues. V trimming: 5 bases; J trimming: 4 bases; junction bases outside the gene matches: 10. Germline assignment: CDR1 SGHTA and CDR2 FQGNSA. CDR3 bases: TGTGCCAGCAGCCCCCGGGACAGGGCCCTTCCAGATACGCAGTATTTT. It specifies CASSPRDRALPDTQYF.

The table lists this clonotype with many counts. The V call is TRBV12-3 or TRBV12-4, the J call TRBJ2-2; D perhaps matches TRBD1 (5 bases). V lost 4 bases and J 5 bases, leaving 5 bases between the germline ends. CDR3 size: 12 residues. CDR3: CASSSGTGELFF. CDR3 nucleotides: TGTGCCAGCAGTTCAGGGACCGGGGAGCTGTTTTTT.

This clonotype showed up many times. The chain has TRBV6-2 or TRBV6-3 and TRBJ2-5; D unclear. Trimming removed 8 bases at V and 1 base at J, with 17 bases between. The length of the CDR3 is 15 residues. Germline CDR1 is MNHEY and CDR2 is SVGEGT. In DNA, the CDR3 is TGTGCCAGCTCCCCGACTGATTTTCGCCAAGAGACCCAGTACTTC. It codes for CASSPTDFRQETQYF.

This clonotype was picked up a small number of times. V and J are TRBV10-2 and TRBJ1-1; 7 nucleotides align to TRBD1. The CDR3 sequence is 15 residues long. Germline V lookup: CDR1 WSHSY, CDR2 SAAADI. With 8 bases clipped from V and 1 base from J, the junction kept 10 bases outside the gene matches. CDR3 nucleotide sequence: TGCGCCAGCGTCGTGGGGGACAGAAGGAACACTGAAGCTTTCTTT. Residues: CASVVGDRRNTEAFF.